These T cell receptor beta chains were read from a single sample in a study of T cells after yellow fever vaccination. TCRdb used MiXCR to reprocess the 5' RACE reads, holding one entry per CDR3 protein. The sample has 250,000 to 350,000 distinct CDR3 sequences, around 4.5% seen once. This specimen consisted of PBMCs, obtained 15 days after the yellow fever booster vaccination. These receptor sequences come from a man younger than 30 who received the YFV17D yellow fever vaccine. CDR3s include the opening cysteine and the closing phenylalanine or tryptophan. The order of the fields is D gene, J gene, clone size, V gene, CDR3 length, CDR3 DNA, CDR3 protein. D genes are given only for firm matches. For some rows the clone size is stated as once, few or many, or as a class when expanded; others skip it.

D: TRBD1; J: TRBJ1-2; size: many; V: TRBV9; length: 15; DNA: TGTGCCAGCAGCGCAGGGGGCCCTACAGCTATGGGCTACACCTTC; CDR3: CASSAGGPTAMGYTF
D: NA; J: TRBJ1-3; size: NA; V: TRBV14; length: 14; DNA: TGTGCCAGCAGGCCGACAGTCTCTGGAAACACCATATATTTT; CDR3: CASRPTVSGNTIYF
D: TRBD2; J: TRBJ2-7; size: few; V: TRBV7-3; length: 17; DNA: TGTGCCAGCAGCCCTCAGGATCGAGCGGGGGGTCCCTACGAGCAGTACTTC; CDR3: CASSPQDRAGGPYEQYF
D: NA; J: TRBJ2-5; size: many; V: TRBV2; length: 15; DNA: TGTGCCAGCGGACAGGGCCAGACTAGCGAAGAGACCCAGTACTTC; CDR3: CASGQGQTSEETQYF
D: NA; J: TRBJ2-3; size: NA; V: TRBV5-6; length: 14; DNA: TGTGCCAGCAGCGAGGACTGGAACACAGATACGCAGTATTTT; CDR3: CASSEDWNTDTQYF
D: TRBD1; J: TRBJ2-3; size: many; V: TRBV7-7; length: 15; DNA: TGTGCTAGCAGCCCAAAACAGGGGGTCACAGATACGCAGTATTTT; CDR3: CASSPKQGVTDTQYF
D: NA; J: TRBJ1-2; size: few; V: TRBV7-9; length: 15; DNA: TGTGCCAGCAGCTCCCTAGGAGGATTCTTATATGGCTACACCTTC; CDR3: CASSSLGGFLYGYTF
D: NA; J: TRBJ2-5; size: few; V: TRBV19; length: 9; DNA: TGTGCCGCGGGAGAGACCCAGTACTTC; CDR3: CAAGETQYF
D: NA; J: TRBJ1-4; size: NA; V: TRBV4-2; length: 17; DNA: TGTGCCAGCAGCCAAGATTGGTCGGCGGGAGATAATGAAAAACTGTTTTTT; CDR3: CASSQDWSAGDNEKLFF
D: TRBD1; J: TRBJ2-2; size: many; V: TRBV5-1; length: 15; DNA: TGCGCCAGCAGCTCCGGACAGGGGGTCGCCGGGGAGCTGTTTTTT; CDR3: CASSSGQGVAGELFF
D: NA; J: TRBJ2-3; size: many; V: TRBV20-1; length: 11; DNA: TGCAGTGCTAGAGCGGGGAATACGCAGTATTTT; CDR3: CSARAGNTQYF
D: NA; J: TRBJ2-5; size: many; V: TRBV20-1; length: 13; DNA: TGCAGTGCGAGCGTGAGGGGGGCAGAGACCCAGTACTTC; CDR3: CSASVRGAETQYF
D: NA; J: TRBJ1-2; size: many; V: TRBV4-1; length: 16; DNA: TGCGCCAGCAGCCAAGAGTGGGCCTTGGGGGCCTATGGCTACACCTTC; CDR3: CASSQEWALGAYGYTF
D: NA; J: TRBJ1-5; size: NA; V: TRBV12-3/TRBV12-4; length: 15; DNA: TGTGCCAGCAGCCCCATCCCAGGGAACAATCAGCCCCAGCATTTT; CDR3: CASSPIPGNNQPQHF
D: TRBD1; J: TRBJ1-6; size: many; V: TRBV5-1; length: 15; DNA: TGCGCCAGCAACCCCACCGGGACAGACAATTCACCCCTCCACTTT; CDR3: CASNPTGTDNSPLHF
D: TRBD1; J: TRBJ1-5; size: many; V: TRBV20-1; length: 15; DNA: TGCAGTGCTTCACCGGGACAGGGGTACGTTCAGCCCCAGCATTTT; CDR3: CSASPGQGYVQPQHF
D: NA; J: TRBJ2-3; size: many; V: TRBV4-3; length: 17; DNA: TGCGCCAGCAGCCAAGATTTTGCCAGGGGATGGGGAGATACGCAGTATTTT; CDR3: CASSQDFARGWGDTQYF
D: TRBD2; J: TRBJ2-3; size: many; V: TRBV20-1; length: 14; DNA: TGCAGTTCTTCCCCGGGGGGACTCACAGATACGCAGTATTTT; CDR3: CSSSPGGLTDTQYF
D: TRBD1; J: TRBJ2-2; size: many; V: TRBV5-1; length: 14; DNA: TGCGCCAGCAGCGTGACAGGGAGTGCCGGGGAGCTGTTTTTT; CDR3: CASSVTGSAGELFF
D: TRBD1; J: TRBJ1-5; size: NA; V: TRBV6-6; length: 19; DNA: TGTGCCAGCAGTTTGGACCGCGGGACAGGGGGCAAAGGCAATCAGCCCCAGCATTTT; CDR3: CASSLDRGTGGKGNQPQHF
D: TRBD2; J: TRBJ2-7; size: few; V: TRBV6-5; length: 14; DNA: TGTGCCAGCAGTTATAGCGGGGACATTTCGGAGCAGTACTTC; CDR3: CASSYSGDISEQYF
D: NA; J: TRBJ2-5; size: few; V: TRBV5-1; length: 15; DNA: TGCGCCAGCAGCTCAACCGGGGGGCGGGGAGAGACCCAGTACTTC; CDR3: CASSSTGGRGETQYF
D: NA; J: TRBJ1-5; size: many; V: TRBV3-1; length: 14; DNA: TGTGCCAGCAGCCAAGGGGAGGTCTGGCAGCCCCAGCATTTT; CDR3: CASSQGEVWQPQHF
D: NA; J: TRBJ2-3; size: few; V: TRBV9; length: 16; DNA: TGTGCCAGCAGCGTAGATGGAATCTCTAGCACAGATACGCAGTATTTT; CDR3: CASSVDGISSTDTQYF
D: NA; J: TRBJ2-5; size: many; V: TRBV5-1; length: 15; DNA: TGCGCCAGCAGCTTGATAGATCGGTCCCAAGAGACCCAGTACTTC; CDR3: CASSLIDRSQETQYF
D: TRBD1; J: TRBJ2-5; size: many; V: TRBV10-2; length: 16; DNA: TGCGCCAGCAGTGTTGGGACAGGGGGCTTCGTGGAGACCCAGTACTTC; CDR3: CASSVGTGGFVETQYF
D: TRBD1; J: TRBJ2-1; size: NA; V: TRBV6-5; length: 13; DNA: TGTGCCAGCAATCCGGGACAGGTCAATGAGCAGTTCTTC; CDR3: CASNPGQVNEQFF
D: TRBD1; J: TRBJ1-1; size: few; V: TRBV7-2; length: 16; DNA: TGTGCCAGCAGCTTAGGGCAGGGGGCGTTGGGCACTGAAGCTTTCTTT; CDR3: CASSLGQGALGTEAFF
D: NA; J: TRBJ1-2; size: many; V: TRBV5-1; length: 16; DNA: TGCGCCAGCAGCTTGTCCCCCGGACGGAAGAACTATGGCTACACCTTC; CDR3: CASSLSPGRKNYGYTF
D: NA; J: TRBJ1-2; size: many; V: TRBV7-2; length: 12; DNA: TGTGCCAGCAGCTTCCAGGGTCATGGCTACACCTTC; CDR3: CASSFQGHGYTF
D: NA; J: TRBJ1-5; size: many; V: TRBV12-3/TRBV12-4; length: 16; DNA: TGTGCCAGCAGTATCCACACCTCCCATAGCAATCAGCCCCAGCATTTT; CDR3: CASSIHTSHSNQPQHF